This T cell receptor (beta chain) was retrieved from a study of shared clonotypes between healthy human individuals (dated by TCRdb to the early 2020s). Study-wide context: The cohort included three men and a couple of women between 18 and 49 years of age. For each donor, three plates each were used for CD4 naive and CD4 memory, two plates were used for CD8 naive, and one plate was used for CD8 memory. To estimate repertoire size and how much clonotypes are shared between individuals, the study performed deep sequencing of blood TCR repertoires from about five healthy adults. To increase sequencing depth and limit assay-specific biases, different laboratories used diverse techniques to prepare libraries and sequence TCR repertoires. Per donor, leukapheresis produced somewhere between about 0.8 and 9 billion PBMCs.

CD8 naive samples were CD45RO-negative cells positively selected for CCR7, giving a CD45RA+CCR7+ population that excluded TemRA cells. The donors were healthy, HIV-negative adults who had no recently reported acute infections or vaccinations. All donors were Caucasian adults living in Nashville, Tennessee, USA. Blood was obtained by leukapheresis, after which PBMCs were separated by Ficoll-Histopaque density gradient centrifugation and cryopreserved in liquid nitrogen vapor phase. Analytical flow cytometry was used to check the purity and quantity of every magnetically sorted T cell population. Genomic DNA was isolated from every sorted fraction and measured by UV absorbance on a Nanodrop 2000c. Overall study outcomes, separate from this receptor: Rarefaction of sorted-subset datasets indicated incomplete sequencing despite the large sequencing depth. Naive subsets generally had larger estimated clonotype richness than memory subsets did. Across a handful of donors, roughly 5% of naive CD4, approximately 4% of naive CD8, 2% to 2.5% of memory CD4, and over 0.35% of memory CD8 clonotypes were shared. Sampling was restricted to blood, and TCR repertoires in tissues likely differ from the TCR repertoires found in blood. Compared with non-shared clonotypes, clonotypes shared by all four sorted-subset donors had higher generation probabilities. Because the study included only a small number of donors, the genetic and exposure-history diversity represented was limited. Pairwise subsampling led to the expectation that sequencing depth would affect the degree of clonotype sharing among donors.

Comments on this clone: What antigen it recognizes has not been identified. Nothing much larger sits one base from this clone, and base qualities are not available.

Using the deep immunoSEQ assay, TCR CDR3 regions were amplified from genomic DNA by multiplex PCR. Extracted genomic DNA from each cell subset was spread evenly across all wells of several immunoSEQ 96-well plates, with each plate serving as a replicate. For sorted subsets, each replicate PCR was loaded with roughly 190 ng genomic DNA, equivalent to approximately 33,000 T cell genomes. Purified libraries were quantified with a Qubit 3.0 fluorometer, sized on a Bioanalyzer 2100, and re-quantified with the KAPA Library Quantification kit. Each immunoSEQ 96-well plate was sequenced on its own single-read 150-cycle Illumina NextSeq 550 flow cell. As for how the authors treated the data: Because only junctional sequences without quality scores were contained in the immunoSEQ output, filtering matching that applied to full-length reads could not be performed. Sequences were annotated with PyIR, a Python wrapper for IgBLAST v1.9, using IMGT germline references to assign V/J genes and CDR3. Reads with weak V/J assignments (E-value above 1e-6), missing CDR3, stop codons, out-of-frame junctions, or ambiguous translated residues were removed. V3J clonotypes were defined by identical inferred V gene, J gene, and CDR3 amino acid sequence. The percentage overlap between two repertoires was calculated by dividing the number of shared unique clonotypes by the size of the smaller repertoire. Three approaches were used to assess repertoire richness: RTK rarefaction, the Chao1 estimator, and Recon v2.1 estimates of unobserved clonotypes. OLGA was used to compute generation probabilities for all TCRbeta clonotypes that the gDNA method yielded from several donors. The clones in this table, taken by TCRdb from immuneACCESS, are in-frame only. Not every clone is retained; where verified, under half of the shortfall comes from an unresolved V gene, and the cause of the rest is unknown. V and J calls plus clone size are reproduced from that table; the DNA served to infer D and trimming. The sample yields roughly 2,000,000 clones; roughly 94% were counted once. Jointly, the top ten make up 1.2% of the sample.

V drops 2 bases and J drops 8 bases, leaving 13 bases in between. The CDR3 contains 14 residues, cysteine and phenylalanine counted. The sequence is cut down to CDR3 DNA, 42 bases in frame from base 1. Reading the germline V gene gives CDR1 MGHDK and CDR2 SYGVNS. Sequencing input: naive CD8+ T cells sorted from blood. The sample's cell subset or site label is to be understood as: CD45RA+CCR7+. The rearrangement joined TRBV25-1 to TRBJ1-3; too little of a D gene remains to name it. The receptor was isolated from a man between 18 and 35 years old in good health. At the DNA level, the sequence is TGTGCCAGCAGTGAAGACGACAAGTTGGACACCATATATTTT. The resulting protein is CASSEDDKLDTIYF.